This TCR beta chain was identified in a study of blood T cell repertoires in COVID-19. The CDR3 runs to 14 residues. J was trimmed by 10 bases and V by 4 bases; bases with no gene match: 10. Per germline, CDR1 SGHKS and CDR2 YYEKEE (reference sequence). Clones were read by immunoSEQ multiplex PCR, and TCRdb kept only the in-frame ones, dropping some. The sample carries around 89,000 clones, nearly 90% recorded once. The chain has TRBV5-5 and TRBJ2-1; 8 bases are a match to TRBD1. The sequenced sample consisted of peripheral blood. This receptor was identified in a man aged 45-65 years with acute or convalescent COVID-19. The CDR3 protein is CASSNRPGGDEQFF. The DNA for the CDR3 is TGTGCCAGCAGCAACAGGCCAGGGGGCGACGAGCAGTTCTTC. Combining the CDR3 with reference TRBV5-5 and TRBJ2-1 gives the whole variable domain DAGVTQSPTHLIKTRGQQVTLRCSPISGHKSVSWYQQVLGQGPQFIFQYYEKEERGRGNFPDRFSARQFPNYSSELNVNALLLGDSALYLCASSNRPGGDEQFFGPGTRLTVL.